The entry below gives a single TCR beta chain sequence along with its context. Its antigen is still unknown. No qualities accompany the bases; no much larger clone lies one base away. According to the study, the label for this sample's time point signals: cells obtained before transplantation from donor or recipient. CD3+CD4+ and CD3+CD8+ populations were FACS-sorted from unstimulated pre-transplant donor and recipient cells taken from spleen or lymph nodes. This specimen comes from a study of graft-versus-host responses after intestinal transplantation (dated by TCRdb to the early 2020s). For context, the study as a whole: The transplants that recipients got were multivisceral, liver-intestinal, or isolated intestinal. Of the 20 to 30 intestinal transplant recipients enrolled in the cohort, one of whom was a retransplant, a few patients without pretransplant specimens were excluded. All recipients received anti-thymocyte globulin induction followed by maintenance tacrolimus and steroids for 3 to 4 years. Graft-versus-host and host-versus-graft alloreactive T cell clones were tracked in the graft, circulation and bone marrow after intestinal transplantation using bulk TCR-beta CDR3 sequencing. A peak of at least 4% donor T cells among recipient peripheral blood mononuclear cells was the definition used for donor T cell macrochimerism. Instead of going to the commercial service, samples from a few later patients were sequenced in-house on an Illumina MiSeq and processed with MiXCR. To identify alloreactive clones, pre-transplant mixed lymphocyte reaction products were sequenced and compared with unstimulated pre-transplant donor and recipient T cells.

Trimming costs V 4 bases and J 4 bases, and their ends lie 20 bases apart. From the cysteine through the phenylalanine, the CDR3 covers 16 amino acids. CDR3 DNA is the only sequence kept; it has 48 bases, read in frame from the first base. The CDR1 and CDR2 encoded by the germline V gene are SNHLY and FYNNEI. Findings and caveats that apply to the study as a whole: High GvH to HvG T cell clonal ratios were observed in the allografts of patients with donor T cell macrochimerism. GvH clones were detected in recipient bone marrow, and some of these GvH clones were observed earlier in ileal mucosa or blood, consistent with an intestinal mucosal origin. The relatively low number and heterogeneity of intestinal transplant patients limited the conclusions. Early after transplant, declines in HvG clones were associated with peak levels of circulating GvH clones.

Receptor libraries were prepared by the immunoSEQ multiplex PCR assay. For most patients, genomic DNA was isolated with the Qiagen DNeasy Blood and Tissue Kit and sent frozen to Adaptive Biotechnologies for TCR sequencing. For most patients, high-throughput TCR-beta CDR3 sequencing of genomic DNA was performed by Adaptive Biotechnologies. The authors' pipeline ran thus. Adaptive's ImmunoSEQ software was the source of the TCR sequencing data for about 18 patients, while three other patients were processed with MiXCR and VDJtools. To correct CD4 versus CD8 sorting errors, sequences present in both subsets at a frequency ratio below 5:1 were removed. Because the origin of CDR3 nucleotide sequences shared between donor and recipient could not be assigned, those sequences were removed. To count as alloreactive, a clone needed at least 2-fold expansion over unstimulated cells and a minimum CFSE-low frequency of 0.002% (template counts) or 0.001% (read counts). Clones were considered mappable if detected in sequenced pre-transplant spleen, lymph node, or MLR CFSE-low populations of the donor or recipient. The cumulative frequency of alloreactive clones was calculated as a percentage of all sequences, weighted by copy number. In its TCRdb copy, this immuneACCESS table keeps in-frame sequences only and misses some clones. Where compared with another copy, unresolved V genes explain less than half of these, and the others have no known cause. The V and J calls and the clone size are those of that table, but D and trimming were determined from the DNA. This sample gives roughly 96,000 clones in total; roughly 91% of them show up just once. Around 0.5% of the sample is taken by the ten largest.

The sequencing here drew on unstimulated CD8+ T cells sorted from spleen or lymph node cells, taken before intestinal transplant. The chain is assembled from TRBV2 and TRBJ2-7; the D gene identity is not certain. The receptor was isolated from a human donor who received an intestinal transplant. The DNA reads TGTGCCAGCAGTGGGGCCCAGGATCCCCCACGGTACGAGCAGTACTTC. This encodes CASSGAQDPPRYEQYF. The entire variable domain, with the stretches around the CDR3 drawn from the reference TRBV2 and TRBJ2-7 proteins, is EPEVTQTPSHQVTQMGQEVILRCVPISNHLYFYWYRQILGQKVEFLVSFYNNEISEKSEIFDDQFSVERPDGSNFTLKIRSTKLEDSAMYFCASSGAQDPPRYEQYFGPGTRLTVT.